Listed here are 20 T cell receptor beta chains from one sample, sequenced in a study of cytomegalovirus exposure and HLA in healthy donors. The PCR ran on 60 Vbeta and 13 Jbeta primers. The repertoire was sequenced with immunoSEQ multiplex PCR; TCRdb's copy has only in-frame clones and lacks some. The sample consists of around 140,000 clones, 60% to 80% of them appearing once. The sequencing sample was made of PBMCs. Receptors originate from a male donor in good health and CMV-seronegative.

This chain connects TRBV7-2 to TRBJ2-5; 11 nucleotides line up with TRBD2. J lost 2 bases, V lost 4 bases, and 3 bases had no gene match. This CDR3 has 15 residues. The germline gives CDR1 SGHTA, CDR2 FQGNSA. The CDR3 is CASSYRTSGQETQYF. DNA for the CDR3: TGTGCCAGCAGCTACCGGACTAGCGGGCAAGAGACCCAGTACTTC. Based on the CDR3 plus reference TRBV7-2 and TRBJ2-5, the full variable domain is GAGVSQSPSNKVTEKGKDVELRCDPISGHTALYWYRQSLGQGLEFLIYFQGNSAPDKSGLPSDRFSAERTGGSVSTLTIQRTQQEDSAVYLCASSYRTSGQETQYFGPGTRLLVL.

This clone turned up a few times. The chain joins TRBV5-4 to TRBJ2-3; 7 nucleotides line up with TRBD1. Germline-derived CDR1 and CDR2 are SGHNT and YYREEE (reference sequence). The ends lost 5 bases at V and 6 bases at J; junction bases unmatched: 6. The CDR3 has 13 residues. The CDR3 here is CASSPPQGDTQYF. In DNA, the CDR3 is TGTGCCAGCAGTCCACCACAGGGGGATACGCAGTATTTT. Full variable domain (missing parts from reference TRBV5-4 and TRBJ2-3): ETGVTQSPTHLIKTRGQQVTLRCSSQSGHNTVSWYQQALGQGPQFIFQYYREEENGRGNFPPRFSGLQFPNYSSELNVNALELDDSALYLCASSPPQGDTQYFGPGTRLTVL.

The rearrangement links TRBV5-6 to TRBJ2-7; D uncertain. The germline CDR1 and CDR2 sequences are SGHDT and YYEEEE. This CDR3 comprises 14 residues. Trimming cost V 4 bases and J 1 base, with 12 bases left between them. Here the CDR3 DNA reads TGTGCCAGCAGCCTGCGACATGGATCCTACGAGCAGTACTTC. This translates into CASSLRHGSYEQYF.

This clone has just a few counts. The V call is TRBV19, the J call TRBJ1-6, with TRBD1 matching 9 bases. The junction had 3 bases not matched to a gene; V was cut back by 7 bases and J by 5 bases. Germline-derived CDR1 and CDR2 are LNHDA and SQIVND (reference sequence). This CDR3 has 14 amino acids. The CDR3, as DNA: TGTGCCAGTAAAGGGGACAGGGATAATTCACCCCTCCACTTT. Its protein product is CASKGDRDNSPLHF.

A single count supports this clone. The chain recombines TRBV10-2 with TRBJ2-2, with TRBD2 matching 8 bases. Germline CDR1 is WSHSY and CDR2 is SAAADI. This CDR3 contains 14 residues. Trimming at V came to 5 bases and at J to 4 bases, leaving 3 bases not matched to a gene. In DNA, the CDR3 is TGCGCCAGCAGTCCCAGCGGGGGCACCGGGGAGCTGTTTTTT. Translation gives CASSPSGGTGELFF.

In DNA form, the CDR3 reads TGTGCCAGCAGCTTGACTAGCGGGGCTAACACCGGGGAGCTGTTTTTT. Its translation is CASSLTSGANTGELFF. The J gene is TRBJ2-2, the V gene TRBV7-6; 11 nucleotides align to TRBD2. V was pared by 3 bases and J by 2 bases, with 2 bases of the junction left unmatched. This CDR3 spans 16 amino acids. Germline-derived CDR1 and CDR2 are SGHVS and FNYEAQ.

The chain combines TRBV11-3 with TRBJ2-2; TRBD1 matches at 8 bases. V shed 0 bases, J shed 6 bases, and the junction held 12 bases outside the gene matches. CDR3 length equals 18 residues. Germline CDR1 SGHNT, CDR2 YENEEA. The CDR3 DNA sequence: TGTGCCAGCAGCTTAGAGGAAGGACAGGGATATATGTCCGGGGAGCTGTTTTTT. Translation: CASSLEEGQGYMSGELFF.

The V call is TRBV27, the J call TRBJ1-3; 7 bases are a match to TRBD1. The CDR3 is 15 residues long. V shed 5 bases, J shed 4 bases, and the junction held 8 bases outside the gene matches. Germline values: CDR1 MNHEY, CDR2 SMNVEV (reference sequence). CDR3 sequence: CASSLHRGRGNTIYF. The CDR3 bases are TGTGCCAGCAGTCTACACAGGGGACGAGGAAACACCATATATTTT.

The chain couples TRBV19 to TRBJ1-1; D unclear. CDR3 length: 14 amino acids. Between the trimmed V and J ends, which lost 3 bases and 1 base, there was a span of 9 bases. CDR1 is LNHDA, CDR2 SQIVND, per germline (reference sequence). The CDR3 DNA reads TGTGCCAGTAGTATTCCCCCAGGGAACACTGAAGCTTTCTTT. This translates into CASSIPPGNTEAFF.

The V gene is TRBV18, the J gene TRBJ2-7; D might be TRBD2 (5 bases). V was shortened by 3 bases and J by 6 bases, with 12 bases between the two germline ends. Germline V gene sequence: CDR1 KGHSH, CDR2 LQKENI. The CDR3 is 13 residues long. For the CDR3, the DNA is TGTGCCAGCTCACCCTCCCCAGAGGGCGAGCAGTACTTC. It is translated as CASSPSPEGEQYF.

V is TRBV19 and J is TRBJ1-2; no clear D. This CDR3 contains 11 residues. CDR1 is LNHDA and CDR2 is SQIVND in the germline V gene (reference sequence). Here the CDR3 reads CGSRGNGGYTF. The CDR3 DNA follows: TGTGGAAGCCGGGGAAACGGTGGCTACACCTTC.

V usage is TRBV4-3 and J usage is TRBJ1-5; TRBD1 aligns across 8 bases. Looked up from germline, CDR1 is LGHNA and CDR2 is YSLEER. The CDR3 covers 15 residues. Unmatched junction bases numbered 4, after V lost 3 bases and J lost 3 bases. Here the CDR3 reads CASSHWTGPNQPQHF. The CDR3 DNA sequence: TGCGCCAGCAGCCACTGGACAGGGCCCAATCAGCCCCAGCATTTT.

The chain has TRBV5-4 and TRBJ2-3; 13 nucleotides agree with TRBD2. With V trimmed by 4 bases and J by 8 bases, 16 bases remained unmatched. Looked up from germline, CDR1 is SGHNT and CDR2 is YYREEE (reference sequence). This CDR3 has 18 amino acids. CDR3 residues: CASSTTSGGAKKRATQYF. CDR3 bases: TGTGCCAGCAGCACAACTAGCGGGGGGGCCAAGAAGAGAGCTACGCAGTATTTT.

This clone has a handful of counts. This chain uses TRBV10-3 with TRBJ2-5, with TRBD1 matching 7 bases. The end of the DNA aligns better with TRBJ2-7, so the J call may be wrong. This CDR3 contains 14 residues. Germline CDR1 ENHRY, CDR2 SYGVKD. The CDR3 protein is CAIRETGNSYEQYF. CDR3 DNA sequence: TGTGCCATCAGAGAGACAGGGAACTCCTACGAGCAGTACTTC.

The chain uses TRBV28 and TRBJ1-2, with TRBD1 matching 8 bases. The CDR3 is 16 amino acids. Germline V CDR1 and CDR2: MDHEN, SYDVKM. V was pared by 4 bases and J by 7 bases, with 14 bases of the junction left unmatched. CDR3 bases: TGTGCCAGCAGTTCCGGACAGGGACGTTTAAGAGGTGGCTACACCTTC. Residues: CASSSGQGRLRGGYTF.

DNA for the CDR3: TGCGCCAGCAGCCAAGAGGAGGCTTCCTACAATGAGCAGTTCTTC. Protein sequence: CASSQEEASYNEQFF. V and J are TRBV4-1 and TRBJ2-1, with a tentative D call TRBD2 (5 bases). The length of the CDR3 is 15 residues. Trimming shortened V by 0 bases and J by 1 base, and 7 bases separated the two germline ends. CDR1 and CDR2 (germline): MGHRA, YSYEKL.

The chain couples TRBV5-4 to TRBJ2-7; weak D call: TRBD1 (6 bases). This CDR3 is built from 14 residues. Per germline, CDR1 SGHNT and CDR2 YYREEE (reference sequence). Trimming pared 1 base from V and 4 bases from J, leaving 12 bases between. The CDR3 is CASSLNRDLYEQYF. The CDR3 DNA reads TGTGCCAGCAGCTTGAACAGGGACCTATACGAGCAGTACTTC.

V is TRBV27 and J is TRBJ1-1; tentative D call: TRBD1 (5 bases). The CDR3 has 15 amino acids. V lost 2 bases to trimming and J lost 0 bases, with 10 bases between them. The germline CDR1 and CDR2 sequences are MNHEY and SMNVEV (reference sequence). CDR3 DNA sequence: TGTGCCAGCAGTTTAGGGCCAGGGATGAACACTGAAGCTTTCTTT. Residues: CASSLGPGMNTEAFF.

V is TRBV27 and J is TRBJ1-1; D call uncertain. Looked up from germline, CDR1 is MNHEY and CDR2 is SMNVEV (reference sequence). V was pared by 0 bases and J by 2 bases, with 10 bases between. The CDR3 is 15 residues long. The chain's CDR3 is CASSLSYNPNTEAFF. The DNA for the CDR3 is TGTGCCAGCAGTTTATCTTACAACCCCAACACTGAAGCTTTCTTT.

V gene TRBV5-1 combines with J gene TRBJ2-1; 10 bases are shared with TRBD1. The CDR3 sequence is 14 residues long. CDR1 and CDR2 from the germline V gene are SGHRS and YFSETQ. The junction had 0 bases not matched to a gene; V was cut back by 0 bases and J by 6 bases. CDR3 region: CASSLGDRGNEQFF. The CDR3 bases are TGCGCCAGCAGCTTGGGGGACAGGGGCAATGAGCAGTTCTTC.